This entry features one TCR beta chain sequence. The antigen is undetermined. The data are from a study of T cell responses to AZD1222 COVID-19 vaccine. Whole-study results and caveats: Just a handful of people given AZD1222 tested seropositive at baseline.

Profiling relied on immunoSEQ multiplex PCR, and the TCRdb table lists in-frame clones only, not all of them. Of 90,000 to 130,000 clones listed, about 94% were seen once; the top ten hold about 3%. CDR1 and CDR2 from the germline V gene are ENHRY and SYGVKD. The V end was cut by 3 bases, the J end by 7 bases, with 10 bases between. The CDR3 consists of 12 residues. The sample here was peripheral blood, taken 28 days after the second AZD1222 dose. The receptor's source is an adult who received the AZD1222 COVID-19 vaccine. V usage is TRBV10-3 and J usage is TRBJ2-7; D remains unclear. Here the CDR3 DNA reads TGTGCCATCAGTGATCACGAGAGAGAGCAGTACTTC. Its translation: CAISDHEREQYF.